This T cell receptor beta chain was retrieved from a study of blood T cells in healthy people across ages. Regarding the study as a whole: Because donor CMV status was unknown, expanded clonotype changes were possibly confounded. Comparison with aged donors showed that long-lived donors had more naive CD4+ cells and higher diversity.

This clonotype was observed many times. Its antigen is not known. A J-beta primer mix and a sample-barcoded 5' primer were used in a second PCR of roughly 6 to 12 cycles. Every molecule of cDNA carried a tag from a template-switch adaptor with 12 random nucleotides. A single record per CDR3 protein comes from TCRdb applying MiXCR to the 5' RACE reads. This table has over 300,000 distinct CDR3 sequences, approximately 47% appearing once. Sequencing input: blood. The clonotype comes from a man in his 60s in good health.

CDR3 residues: CATQTKSEGTEQFF. Here the CDR3 DNA reads TGTGCCACCCAAACCAAATCCGAGGGCACTGAGCAGTTCTTC. The chain uses TRBV10-3 and TRBJ2-1; perhaps TRBD2 as D (5 bases). The CDR3 consists of 14 residues. Germline CDR1 ENHRY, CDR2 SYGVKD. Trimming removed 10 bases from V and 9 bases from J, with 22 bases in between.